A single sample gave rise to the 6 T cell receptor beta chains below, sequenced in a study of T cell responses to AZD1222 COVID-19 vaccine. Sequenced by immunoSEQ multiplex PCR; TCRdb stores in-frame clones only, minus some. The table has tens of thousands of clones, 90% to 95% seen once. The specimen was peripheral blood, collected on day 0 of AZD1222 vaccination. The receptors stem from an adult in good health.

V usage is TRBV12-3 or TRBV12-4 and J usage is TRBJ1-1, with unresolved D. The V and J ends lost 7 bases and 5 bases respectively, with 14 bases between them. The CDR3 is made up of 13 amino acids. The chain's CDR3 is CASTLGQGTEAFF. For the CDR3, the DNA is TGTGCCAGCACCCTCGGGCAAGGGACTGAAGCTTTCTTT.

The rearrangement joins TRBV7-9 to TRBJ2-5, with D tentatively TRBD1 or TRBD2 (5 bases each). The V end lost 5 bases, the J end lost 5 bases, and 18 bases lay between the germline ends. This CDR3 contains 15 residues. Germline CDR1 reads SEHNR; CDR2 reads FQNEAQ (reference sequence). The CDR3 DNA reads as TGTGCCAGCAGCCGAGGGACCTCGCCAGGGGAGACCCAGTACTTC. It encodes CASSRGTSPGETQYF. Full variable domain (outside the CDR3, taken from reference TRBV7-9 and TRBJ2-5): DTGVSQNPRHKITKRGQNVTFRCDPISEHNRLYWYRQTLGQGPEFLTYFQNEAQLEKSRLLSDRFSAERPKGSFSTLEIQRTEQGDSAMYLCASSRGTSPGETQYFGPGTRLLVL.

The rearrangement joins TRBV7-8 to TRBJ1-5, with a weak D call TRBD1 (5 bases). The germline V gene has CDR1 SGHVS and CDR2 FQNEAQ. Trimming took off 4 bases at V and 9 bases at J, with 7 bases between the two ends. The CDR3 is made up of 11 amino acids. CDR3 in DNA: TGTGCCAGCAGCTCTAGGGGGCCCCAGCATTTT. Translating it yields CASSSRGPQHF.

The chain combines TRBV9 with TRBJ2-5, with 11 nucleotides matching TRBD1. Looked up from germline, CDR1 is SGDLS and CDR2 is YYNGEE. The length of the CDR3 is 15 residues. After removal of 0 bases from V and 5 bases from J, the junction contained 3 bases not matched to a gene. The CDR3 nucleotides are TGTGCCAGCAGCGTAGGGACAGGGGGCCGGGAGACCCAGTACTTC. Translating it yields CASSVGTGGRETQYF. The full variable domain, in which reference TRBV9 and TRBJ2-5 provide the parts outside the CDR3, is DSGVTQTPKHLITATGQRVTLRCSPRSGDLSVYWYQQSLDQGLQFLIQYYNGEERAKGNILERFSAQQFPDLHSELNLSSLELGDSALYFCASSVGTGGRETQYFGPGTRLLVL.

The CDR3 DNA reads as TGTGCCAGCAGTGAAGCCCCCCGGGGATCACCCCTCCACTTT. It translates to CASSEAPRGSPLHF. The rearrangement links TRBV2 to TRBJ1-6; unclear D gene. Trimming left V 0 bases short and J 10 bases short, with 10 bases between. Germline-derived CDR1 and CDR2 are SNHLY and FYNNEI. The CDR3 is made up of 14 amino acids.

This chain joins TRBV19 and TRBJ2-2; 8 bases line up with TRBD1. CDR3 length: 15 amino acids. Per germline, CDR1 LNHDA and CDR2 SQIVND (reference sequence). The J segment lost 2 bases and the V segment lost 9 bases, leaving 8 bases of the junction unmatched. CDR3 DNA sequence: TGTGCCAGCCGGAGGACAGGGACAAACACCGGGGAGCTGTTTTTT. Translating gives CASRRTGTNTGELFF.